The 15 T cell receptor beta chains below come from one sample, sequenced in a study of T cell responses to AZD1222 COVID-19 vaccine. Using immunoSEQ multiplex PCR, the repertoire was profiled, and TCRdb retains in-frame clones only, with some absent. The sample consists of around 120,000 clones, roughly 91% of them appearing once. The source was peripheral blood, collected 28 days after the second AZD1222 dose. These TCRs come from an adult who received the AZD1222 COVID-19 vaccine.

The rearrangement uses TRBV6-4 and TRBJ1-3, with TRBD1 identical over 9 bases. The CDR3 covers 13 residues. The germline V gene has CDR1 MRHNA and CDR2 SNTAGT. Trimming at V came to 6 bases and at J to 8 bases, leaving 5 bases not matched to a gene. In nucleotides, the CDR3 is TGTGCCAGCAGCTCCCGGACAGGGGACACCATATATTTT. This translates into CASSSRTGDTIYF.

The J gene is TRBJ2-7, the V gene TRBV5-6; 9 bases are shared with TRBD2. Trimming at V came to 4 bases and at J to 1 base, leaving 6 bases not matched to a gene. Germline CDR1 is SGHDT and CDR2 is YYEEEE. CDR3 length equals 15 residues. The DNA for the CDR3 is TGTGCCAGCAGCCAAGCGGGGGGCCGATCCTACGAGCAGTACTTC. This codes for CASSQAGGRSYEQYF.

The chain recombines TRBV24-1 with TRBJ2-7, with 9 bases that match TRBD1. CDR3 size: 16 residues. In germline, CDR1 is KGHDR, CDR2 SFDVKD. V gave up 3 bases and J gave up 4 bases; unmatched junction bases: 9. DNA of the CDR3: TGTGCCACCAGTGATACCCGGGACAGGGCTTGGTACGAGCAGTACTTC. This gives the protein CATSDTRDRAWYEQYF.

The CDR3 region is CASKRQEGSSYEQYF. In DNA, the CDR3 is TGTGCCAGCAAACGACAGGAGGGGAGCTCCTACGAGCAGTACTTC. This chain connects TRBV7-9 to TRBJ2-7; D possibly uses TRBD1 or TRBD2 (6 bases each). CDR3 length equals 15 residues. V was pared by 7 bases and J by 0 bases, with 16 bases between. Germline V gene lookup returns CDR1 SEHNR and CDR2 FQNEAQ (reference sequence). Together with reference TRBV7-9 and TRBJ2-7, the CDR3 gives the full variable domain: DTGVSQNPRHKITKRGQNVTFRCDPISEHNRLYWYRQTLGQGPEFLTYFQNEAQLEKSRLLSDRFSAERPKGSFSTLEIQRTEQGDSAMYLCASKRQEGSSYEQYFGPGTRLTVT.

The chain recombines TRBV12-5 with TRBJ1-3; the match to TRBD1 covers 9 bases. The CDR3 extends over 14 amino acids. Per germline, CDR1 LGHNT and CDR2 FRNRAP. Trimming removed 6 bases from V and 4 bases from J; junction bases left unmatched: 4. Written as DNA, the CDR3 is TGTGCTAGTGGCCACGGACAGGGGGGAAACACCATATATTTT. It is translated as CASGHGQGGNTIYF. Together with reference TRBV12-5 and TRBJ1-3, the CDR3 gives the full variable domain: DARVTQTPRHKVTEMGQEVTMRCQPILGHNTVFWYRQTMMQGLELLAYFRNRAPLDDSGMPKDRFSAEMPDATLATLKIQPSEPRDSAVYFCASGHGQGGNTIYFGEGSWLTVV.

This sequence joins TRBV6-4 and TRBJ2-3; D may be TRBD2 (6 bases). Germline V CDR1 and CDR2: MRHNA, SNTAGT. The CDR3 loop spans 16 amino acids. V lost 5 bases, J lost 6 bases, and 21 bases lay in between. The CDR3 here is CASSTGPLGGGDTQYF. CDR3 nucleotide sequence: TGTGCCAGCAGTACCGGCCCATTGGGCGGAGGGGATACGCAGTATTTT.

J is TRBJ2-7 and V is TRBV29-1; D call uncertain. This CDR3 is built from 13 residues. Trimming pared 1 base from V and 6 bases from J, leaving 13 bases between. Germline CDR1 SQVTM, CDR2 ANQGSEA. CDR3 DNA sequence: TGCAGCGTTGAAGGACGCCGTCAGGCCGAGCAGTACTTC. As protein: CSVEGRRQAEQYF.

The CDR3 here is CASSLIISAEHQPQHF. CDR3 DNA sequence: TGTGCCAGCAGCTTAATCATTTCTGCCGAGCATCAGCCCCAGCATTTT. V usage is TRBV7-9 and J usage is TRBJ1-5; D gene unclear. Germline V lookup: CDR1 SEHNR, CDR2 FQNEAQ (reference sequence). The CDR3 is 16 amino acids. V was cut by 2 bases and J by 5 bases, with 16 bases left in between. Full variable domain (remainder filled in from reference TRBV7-9 and TRBJ1-5): DTGVSQNPRHKITKRGQNVTFRCDPISEHNRLYWYRQTLGQGPEFLTYFQNEAQLEKSRLLSDRFSAERPKGSFSTLEIQRTEQGDSAMYLCASSLIISAEHQPQHFGDGTRLSIL.

This clone was seen once. The gene calls are TRBV3-1 (or the pseudogene TRBV3-2) and TRBJ2-3, with 14 bases identical to TRBD2. This CDR3 is built from 17 residues. The germline V gene has CDR1 LGHDT and CDR2 YNNKEL (reference sequence). Losses at the gene ends were 4 bases for V and 0 bases for J; bases not matched to a gene: 3. The CDR3, as DNA: TGTGCCAGCAGCCGTGGACTAGCGGGAGGTAGCACAGATACGCAGTATTTT. It codes for CASSRGLAGGSTDTQYF.

CDR3 sequence reads: CASLQGNYGYTF. The CDR3, as DNA: TGTGCCAGTCTACAGGGAAACTATGGCTACACCTTC. The chain uses TRBV12-3 or TRBV12-4 and TRBJ1-2; perhaps TRBD1 as D (6 bases). The CDR3 covers 12 residues. V lost 9 bases and J lost 2, with 10 bases in between.

The chain employs TRBV6-4 and TRBJ2-2; D may correspond to TRBD1 or TRBD2 (5 bases each). Trimming took off 0 bases at V and 6 bases at J, with 5 bases between the two ends. The CDR3 has 13 amino acids. Germline CDR1 MRHNA, CDR2 SNTAGT. The CDR3 loop reads CASSDSGAGELFF. DNA of the CDR3: TGTGCCAGCAGTGACTCGGGGGCCGGGGAGCTGTTTTTT.

The chain carries TRBV6-6 and TRBJ1-2, with 8 positions matching TRBD1. Germline assignment: CDR1 MNHNY and CDR2 SVGAGI (reference sequence). V was pared by 6 bases and J by 5 bases, with 5 bases of the junction left unmatched. This CDR3 has 13 residues. CDR3 DNA sequence: TGTGCCAGCAGCGGACAGGGAGGTTATGGCTACACCTTC. This codes for CASSGQGGYGYTF.

The chain combines TRBV19 with TRBJ1-2, with 11 bases that match TRBD1. The CDR3 is 16 amino acids. J lost 0 bases, V lost 4 bases, and 4 bases had no gene match. CDR1 is LNHDA and CDR2 is SQIVND in the germline V gene (reference sequence). As DNA, the CDR3 is TGTGCCAGTAGTACCAAGGGACAGGGGGCTAACTATGGCTACACCTTC. Translation gives CASSTKGQGANYGYTF. The whole variable domain, filled in from reference TRBV19 and TRBJ1-2, reads DGGITQSPKYLFRKEGQNVTLSCEQNLNHDAMYWYRQDPGQGLRLIYYSQIVNDFQKGDIAEGYSVSREKKESFPLTVTSAQKNPTAFYLCASSTKGQGANYGYTFGSGTRLTVV.

This clone was seen just once. This sequence joins TRBV6-5 and TRBJ1-1; TRBD1 is a possible D gene (5 bases). Germline V CDR1 and CDR2: MNHEY, SVGAGI. The CDR3 extends over 12 amino acids. V lost 2 bases and J 6 bases, leaving 7 bases between the germline ends. In DNA form, the CDR3 reads TGTGCCAGCAGTTACACGGGGGCTGAAGCTTTCTTT. Translated, it gives CASSYTGAEAFF.

The CDR3 DNA reads as TGTGCCAGCAGCGTTAGGGGGTCTATAACTGAAGCTTTCTTT. Translated, it gives CASSVRGSITEAFF. The chain has TRBV9 and TRBJ1-1, with D possibly matching TRBD1 (6 bases). Looked up from germline, CDR1 is SGDLS and CDR2 is YYNGEE. Trimming took 2 bases from V and 5 from J, leaving 13 bases between them. CDR3 length: 14 residues. The whole variable domain, filled in from reference TRBV9 and TRBJ1-1, reads DSGVTQTPKHLITATGQRVTLRCSPRSGDLSVYWYQQSLDQGLQFLIQYYNGEERAKGNILERFSAQQFPDLHSELNLSSLELGDSALYFCASSVRGSITEAFFGQGTRLTVV.